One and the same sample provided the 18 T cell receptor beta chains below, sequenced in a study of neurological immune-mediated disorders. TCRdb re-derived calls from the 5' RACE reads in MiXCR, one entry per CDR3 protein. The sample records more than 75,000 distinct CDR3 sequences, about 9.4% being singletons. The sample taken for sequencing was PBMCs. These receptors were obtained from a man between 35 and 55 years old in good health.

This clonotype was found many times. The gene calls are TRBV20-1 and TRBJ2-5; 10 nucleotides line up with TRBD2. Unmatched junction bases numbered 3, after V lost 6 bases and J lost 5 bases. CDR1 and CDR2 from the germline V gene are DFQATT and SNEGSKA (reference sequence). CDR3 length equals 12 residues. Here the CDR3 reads CSAMTSGETQYF. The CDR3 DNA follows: TGCAGTGCCATGACTAGCGGGGAGACCCAGTACTTC.

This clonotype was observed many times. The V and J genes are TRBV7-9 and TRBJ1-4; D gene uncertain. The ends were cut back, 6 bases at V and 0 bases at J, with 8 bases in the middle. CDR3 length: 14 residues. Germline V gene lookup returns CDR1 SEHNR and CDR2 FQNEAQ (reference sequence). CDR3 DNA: TGTGCCAGCAGTTATAGGACAACTAATGAAAAACTGTTTTTT. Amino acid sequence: CASSYRTTNEKLFF.

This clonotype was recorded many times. CDR3 DNA: TGTGCCAGCAGCTTAGGGCGGGAAGCATTCTATGGCTACACCTTC. Its protein product is CASSLGREAFYGYTF. The gene calls are TRBV7-2 and TRBJ1-2; D uncertain. The CDR3 is made up of 15 amino acids. V was pared by 1 base and J by 4 bases, with 13 bases between. CDR1 is SGHTA and CDR2 is FQGNSA in the germline V gene.

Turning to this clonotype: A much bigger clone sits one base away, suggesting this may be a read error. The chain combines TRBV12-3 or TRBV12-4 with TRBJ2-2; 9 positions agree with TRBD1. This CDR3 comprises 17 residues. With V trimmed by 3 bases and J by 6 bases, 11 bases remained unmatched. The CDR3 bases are TGTGCCAGCAGTTTTCCCCTCCCGGGACAGGGACCCGGGGAGCTGTTTTTT. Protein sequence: CASSFPLPGQGPGELFF.

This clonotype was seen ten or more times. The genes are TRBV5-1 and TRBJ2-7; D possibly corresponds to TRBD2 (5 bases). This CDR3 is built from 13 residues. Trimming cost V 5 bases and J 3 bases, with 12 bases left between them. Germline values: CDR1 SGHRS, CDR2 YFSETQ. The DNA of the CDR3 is TGCGCCAGCAGATACGGCGGAGGCTACGAGCAGTACTTC. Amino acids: CASRYGGGYEQYF.

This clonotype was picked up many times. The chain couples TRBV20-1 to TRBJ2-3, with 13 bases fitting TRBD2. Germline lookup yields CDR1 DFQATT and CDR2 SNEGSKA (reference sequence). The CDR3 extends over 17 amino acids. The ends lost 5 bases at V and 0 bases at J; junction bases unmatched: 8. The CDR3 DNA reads TGCAGTGCTTGGGGACTAGCGGGGCGACATAGCACAGATACGCAGTATTTT. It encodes CSAWGLAGRHSTDTQYF.

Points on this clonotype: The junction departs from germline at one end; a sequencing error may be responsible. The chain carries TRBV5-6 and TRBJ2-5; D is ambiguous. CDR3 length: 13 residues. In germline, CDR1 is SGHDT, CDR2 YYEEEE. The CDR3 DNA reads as TGTGCAAGCAGCTTTGGGGATTCAGAGACCCAGTACTTC. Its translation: CASSFGDSETQYF.

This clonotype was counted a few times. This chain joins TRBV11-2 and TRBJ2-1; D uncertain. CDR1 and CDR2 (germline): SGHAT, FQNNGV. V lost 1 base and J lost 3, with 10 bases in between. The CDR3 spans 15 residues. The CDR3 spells CASSLGGNVYNEQFF. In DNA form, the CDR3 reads TGTGCCAGCAGCTTAGGTGGGAACGTCTACAATGAGCAGTTCTTC.

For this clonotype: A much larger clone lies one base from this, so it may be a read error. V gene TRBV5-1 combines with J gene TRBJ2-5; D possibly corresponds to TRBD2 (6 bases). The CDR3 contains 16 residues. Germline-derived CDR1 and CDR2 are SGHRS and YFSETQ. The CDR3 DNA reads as TGCGCCAGCAGCTCCATGGGGCGGGGAGCTCAAGAGACCCATTACTTC. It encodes CASSSMGRGAQETHYF.

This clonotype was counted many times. The CDR3 DNA reads as TGTGCCAGCAGCCCGAATTGGCTCTATGGAAGCTCCTACAATGAGCAGTTCTTC. This sequence encodes CASSPNWLYGSSYNEQFF. J is TRBJ2-1 and V is TRBV7-8; no clear D. The CDR3 is 18 residues long. The ends were cut back, 5 bases at V and 0 bases at J, with 20 bases in the middle. Per germline, CDR1 SGHVS and CDR2 FQNEAQ. Using reference TRBV7-8 and TRBJ2-1 for the parts outside the CDR3, the full variable domain is GAGVSQSPRYKVAKRGQDVALRCDPISGHVSLFWYQQALGQGPEFLTYFQNEAQLDKSGLPSDRFFAERPEGSVSTLKIQRTQQEDSAVYLCASSPNWLYGSSYNEQFFGPGTRLTVL.

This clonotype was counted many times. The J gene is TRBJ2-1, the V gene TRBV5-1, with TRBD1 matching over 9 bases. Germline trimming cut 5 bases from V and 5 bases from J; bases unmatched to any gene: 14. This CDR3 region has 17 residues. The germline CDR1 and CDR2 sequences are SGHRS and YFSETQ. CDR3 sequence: CASSDRPGTGLNNEQFF. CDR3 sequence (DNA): TGCGCCAGCAGTGACCGCCCCGGGACAGGGTTGAACAATGAGCAGTTCTTC.

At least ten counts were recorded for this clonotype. In DNA, the CDR3 is TGTGCCAGCCAGGAGATGGCCGGGGAGCTGTTTTTT. Amino acid sequence: CASQEMAGELFF. The rearrangement uses TRBV11-2 and TRBJ2-2; D unresolved. Germline values: CDR1 SGHAT, CDR2 FQNNGV. This CDR3 has 12 amino acids. Trimming took 8 bases from V and 6 from J, leaving 10 bases between them.

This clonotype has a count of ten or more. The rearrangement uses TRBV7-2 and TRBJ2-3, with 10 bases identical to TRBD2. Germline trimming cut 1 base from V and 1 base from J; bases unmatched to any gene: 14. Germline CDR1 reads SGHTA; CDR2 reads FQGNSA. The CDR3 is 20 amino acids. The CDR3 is CASSLVASGSGGRGTDTQYF. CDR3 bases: TGTGCCAGCAGCTTAGTGGCTAGCGGGAGTGGGGGCCGTGGCACAGATACGCAGTATTTT. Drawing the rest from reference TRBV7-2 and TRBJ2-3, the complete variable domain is GAGVSQSPSNKVTEKGKDVELRCDPISGHTALYWYRQSLGQGLEFLIYFQGNSAPDKSGLPSDRFSAERTGGSVSTLTIQRTQQEDSAVYLCASSLVASGSGGRGTDTQYFGPGTRLTVL.

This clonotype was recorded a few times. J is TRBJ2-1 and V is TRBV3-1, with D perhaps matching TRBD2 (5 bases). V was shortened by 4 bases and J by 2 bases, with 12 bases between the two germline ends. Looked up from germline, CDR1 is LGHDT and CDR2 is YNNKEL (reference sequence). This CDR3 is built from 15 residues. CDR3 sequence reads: CASSPYSEAYNEQFF. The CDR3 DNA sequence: TGTGCCAGCAGCCCCTATAGCGAGGCCTACAATGAGCAGTTCTTC.

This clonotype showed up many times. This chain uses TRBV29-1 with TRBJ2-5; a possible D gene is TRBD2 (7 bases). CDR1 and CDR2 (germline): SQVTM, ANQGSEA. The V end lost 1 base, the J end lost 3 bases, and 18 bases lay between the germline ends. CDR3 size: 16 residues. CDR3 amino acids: CSVEGGDYTGKETQYF. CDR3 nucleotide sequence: TGCAGCGTTGAAGGGGGGGACTACACAGGGAAAGAGACCCAGTACTTC.

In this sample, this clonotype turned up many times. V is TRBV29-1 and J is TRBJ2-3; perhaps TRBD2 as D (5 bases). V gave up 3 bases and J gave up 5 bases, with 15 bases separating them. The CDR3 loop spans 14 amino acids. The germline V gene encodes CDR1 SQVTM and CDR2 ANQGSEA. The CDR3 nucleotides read TGCAGCGTTGACGGTACCCGGGGTCAAGATACGCAGTATTTT. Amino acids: CSVDGTRGQDTQYF.

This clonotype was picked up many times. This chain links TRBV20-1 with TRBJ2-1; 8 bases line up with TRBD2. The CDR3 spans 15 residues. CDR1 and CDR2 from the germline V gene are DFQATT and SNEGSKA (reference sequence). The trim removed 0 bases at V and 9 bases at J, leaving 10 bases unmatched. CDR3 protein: CSARDGGLDGSEQFF. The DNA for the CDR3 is TGCAGTGCTAGAGATGGGGGACTAGATGGCAGTGAGCAGTTCTTC.

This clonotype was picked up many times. This CDR3 reads CASSSGDGNYGYTF. The CDR3 DNA reads as TGTGCCAGCAGTTCGGGGGACGGAAACTATGGCTACACCTTC. The rearrangement uses TRBV6-5 and TRBJ1-2; D is possibly TRBD1 (5 bases). Trimming stripped 4 bases from V and 2 bases from J, with 11 bases between. The CDR3 contains 14 residues. CDR1 and CDR2 (germline): MNHEY, SVGAGI.